What follows are 14 T cell receptor beta chains derived from one specimen sequenced in a study of T cell repertoires in cytomegalovirus infection. TCRdb redid the calling of the reads with MiXCR, one entry per CDR3 protein. The repertoire has over 150,000 distinct CDR3 sequences, 17% of them found once; the top ten carry 20% to 25%. The sample was CD8+ T cells from PBMCs. Every receptor here comes from a human donor in good health (CMV status not recorded). Some clones in this sample may be carry-over from other donors' samples.

The chain joins TRBV11-2 to TRBJ1-1, with a tentative D call TRBD1 (5 bases). Germline assignment: CDR1 SGHAT and CDR2 FQNNGV. V lost 0 bases, J lost 4 bases, and 12 bases lay in between. The CDR3 contains 15 residues. CDR3 loop: CASSLDSGSATEAFF. The DNA of the CDR3 is TGTGCCAGCAGCTTAGATTCAGGGTCGGCCACTGAAGCTTTCTTT.

This sequence joins TRBV4-3 and TRBJ2-7; TRBD1 aligns across 10 bases. Germline V gives CDR1 LGHNA, CDR2 YSLEER. V shed 0 bases, J shed 3 bases, and the junction held 8 bases outside the gene matches. The CDR3 consists of 17 residues. The chain's CDR3 is CASSQELVGTGVYEQYF. In DNA, the CDR3 is TGCGCCAGCAGCCAAGAACTAGTAGGGACAGGGGTCTACGAGCAGTACTTC.

This clonotype was seen only a few times. J is TRBJ2-2 and V is TRBV12-3 or TRBV12-4; D unresolved. V lost 0 bases and J lost 0, with 5 bases in between. CDR3 size: 15 residues. This CDR3 reads CASSLAAANTGELFF. In DNA form, the CDR3 reads TGTGCCAGCAGTTTAGCAGCTGCGAACACCGGGGAGCTGTTTTTT.

The rearrangement uses TRBV27 and TRBJ2-1; 9 bases match TRBD1. CDR1 and CDR2 from the germline V gene are MNHEY and SMNVEV (reference sequence). V was pared by 5 bases and J by 4 bases, with 6 bases of the junction left unmatched. This CDR3 is built from 15 residues. The CDR3 nucleotides read TGTGCCAGCAGTCTGGGACAGGGACCATACAATGAGCAGTTCTTC. It encodes CASSLGQGPYNEQFF.

The chain combines TRBV7-9 with TRBJ1-5; D is uncertain. Per the germline V gene, CDR1 is SEHNR and CDR2 is FQNEAQ (reference sequence). The CDR3 extends over 13 amino acids. V was cut by 5 bases and J by 1 base, with 6 bases left in between. The DNA of the CDR3 is TGTGCCAGCAGCCACACCAGCAATCAGCCCCAGCATTTT. It translates to CASSHTSNQPQHF.

This clonotype has a count of ten or more. This chain links TRBV7-8 with TRBJ2-7; D ambiguous. Deletions cut 5 bases from V and 5 bases from J, with 10 bases between. This CDR3 has 12 amino acids. Germline CDR1 SGHVS, CDR2 FQNEAQ. CDR3 sequence (DNA): TGTGCCAGCAGCCCGGCTAACGACGAGCAGTACTTC. Translating gives CASSPANDEQYF.

This clonotype appeared a few times. The chain combines TRBV4-1 with TRBJ1-2; D gene unclear. Trimming removed 0 bases at V and 4 bases at J, with 15 bases between. The CDR3 runs 16 residues. The germline V gene encodes CDR1 MGHRA and CDR2 YSYEKL. The CDR3 sequence is CASSQDSRTAGYGYTF. The CDR3 coding sequence is TGCGCCAGCAGCCAAGATTCGCGGACGGCGGGCTATGGCTACACCTTC.

This clonotype was seen more than once but under ten times. The V gene is TRBV12-3 or TRBV12-4, the J gene TRBJ1-5, with no clear D. The CDR3 extends over 14 amino acids. Trimming took 5 bases from V and 2 from J, leaving 10 bases between them. This CDR3 is CASSPLGGNQPQHF. Here the CDR3 DNA reads TGTGCCAGCAGTCCCCTTGGGGGCAATCAGCCCCAGCATTTT.

The chain carries TRBV20-1 and TRBJ2-3, with TRBD2 as a possible D gene (6 bases). Germline assignment: CDR1 DFQATT and CDR2 SNEGSKA (reference sequence). V lost 3 bases and J 8 bases, leaving 27 bases between the germline ends. CDR3 size: 17 residues. In DNA form, the CDR3 reads TGCAGTGCTAGGCCCTTGGGGGTGGAGGGAACGAGATCTACGCAGTATTTT. This gives the protein CSARPLGVEGTRSTQYF.

The V gene is TRBV10-3, the J gene TRBJ2-7; 11 nucleotides align to TRBD1. CDR3 length: 17 amino acids. Germline V gene data show CDR1 as ENHRY and CDR2 as SYGVKD. Germline trimming cut 4 bases from V and 2 bases from J; bases unmatched to any gene: 10. CDR3 in DNA: TGTGCCATCAGTGTACCCGGGACAGGGGGAAGTCCCTACGAGCAGTACTTC. Protein product: CAISVPGTGGSPYEQYF.

This rearrangement joins TRBV28 to TRBJ2-7; D is ambiguous. Per the germline V gene, CDR1 is MDHEN and CDR2 is SYDVKM. This CDR3 has 13 amino acids. V shed 2 bases and J shed 3 bases, with 8 bases lying between them. CDR3 loop: CASSLGIGYEQYF. In nucleotides, the CDR3 is TGTGCCAGCAGTTTAGGGATAGGCTACGAGCAGTACTTC.

This clonotype was seen a handful of times. V gene TRBV12-3 or TRBV12-4 combines with J gene TRBJ1-6; 8 nucleotides agree with TRBD1. The V segment lost 5 bases and the J segment 9 bases; nucleotides outside the gene matches: 9. CDR3 length: 15 residues. CDR3 sequence: CASSTQGGNTSPLHF. The CDR3 coding sequence is TGTGCCAGCAGTACACAGGGGGGGAATACTTCACCCCTCCACTTT.

This clonotype was counted only a few times. This chain links TRBV24-1 with TRBJ2-1; no firm D call. The CDR3 sequence is 13 residues long. CDR1 is KGHDR and CDR2 is SFDVKD in the germline V gene. V lost 5 bases, J lost 5 bases, and 9 bases lay in between. CDR3 loop: CATSGQDNNEQFF. The CDR3 bases are TGTGCCACCAGTGGCCAGGATAACAATGAGCAGTTCTTC.

This clonotype has only a few counts. CDR3 sequence (DNA): TGTGCCAGCAGTTACAAGGGACTAGCCGCCTACGAGCAGTACTTC. Protein product: CASSYKGLAAYEQYF. The chain has TRBV6-2 or TRBV6-3 and TRBJ2-7; the match to TRBD2 covers 9 bases. Unmatched junction bases numbered 4, after V lost 2 bases and J lost 2 bases. Germline CDR1 is MNHEY and CDR2 is SVGEGT. CDR3 size: 15 residues.